One sample yielded the 10 T cell receptor beta chains listed below, sequenced in a study of OX40 agonist ivuxolimab in advanced cancers. Assay: immunoSEQ multiplex PCR; the TCRdb copy retains only in-frame clones and omits some. The sample holds approximately 70,000 clones, roughly 80% seen once. This sample comprised CD4+ or CD8+ T cells sorted from blood, obtained in a trial of the OX40 agonist ivuxolimab. These receptors all stem from an adult with an advanced solid tumor such as melanoma, head and neck, liver or kidney cancer.

This chain joins TRBV11-3 and TRBJ2-5; TRBD2 might be the D (5 bases). Germline V CDR1 and CDR2: SGHNT, YENEEA. The V end lost 1 base, the J end lost 4 bases, and 10 bases lay between the germline ends. CDR3 length: 14 amino acids. The CDR3 loop reads CASSLGGLGETQYF. The CDR3 DNA reads TGTGCCAGCAGCTTAGGAGGGTTGGGAGAGACCCAGTACTTC. The full variable domain, rest sourced from reference TRBV11-3 and TRBJ2-5, is EAGVVQSPRYKIIEKKQPVAFWCNPISGHNTLYWYLQNLGQGPELLIRYENEEAVDDSQLPKDRFSAERLKGVDSTLKIQPAELGDSAVYLCASSLGGLGETQYFGPGTRLLVL.

Remarks on this clone: The sample holds other DNA sequences that translate to the same CDR3. V and J are TRBV18 and TRBJ2-5, with D maybe TRBD2 (6 bases). Germline V gene lookup returns CDR1 KGHSH and CDR2 LQKENI. The V and J ends lost 2 bases and 5 bases respectively, with 6 bases between them. The CDR3 is made up of 12 amino acids. Here the CDR3 reads CASSPGGETQYF. Written as DNA, the CDR3 is TGTGCCAGCTCACCAGGGGGGGAGACCCAGTACTTC.

A few counts support this clone. The chain recombines TRBV18 with TRBJ1-1; a possible D gene is TRBD1 (6 bases). Germline V CDR1 and CDR2: KGHSH, LQKENI. The CDR3 consists of 15 residues. Trimming shortened V by 8 bases and J by 0 bases, and 16 bases separated the two germline ends. CDR3 bases: TGTGCCAGCGGCCGGACAGACCCAATGAACACTGAAGCTTTCTTT. Protein: CASGRTDPMNTEAFF.

V is TRBV18 and J is TRBJ2-5; 8 positions agree with TRBD2. The junction had 17 bases not matched to a gene; V was cut back by 4 bases and J by 4 bases. Germline loops: CDR1 KGHSH, CDR2 LQKENI. The CDR3 is 18 residues long. The CDR3 bases are TGTGCCAGCTCACGGAAGAGCGGGAGCGCTTCCGGAGGAGAGACCCAGTACTTC. Residues: CASSRKSGSASGGETQYF.

This rearrangement joins TRBV2 to TRBJ1-2; a possible D gene is TRBD1 (5 bases). The germline gives CDR1 SNHLY, CDR2 FYNNEI. V was clipped by 4 bases and J by 2 bases, with 8 bases between them. This CDR3 contains 13 residues. CDR3 nucleotides: TGTGCCAGCAGTGTCGGGGCGAACTATGGCTACACCTTC. This translates into CASSVGANYGYTF.

The J gene is TRBJ1-1, the V gene TRBV18; TRBD1 might be the D (5 bases). Deletions cut 6 bases from V and 11 bases from J, with 19 bases between. The CDR3 is 13 amino acids. Germline assignment: CDR1 KGHSH and CDR2 LQKENI. CDR3 protein: CASSDTGGGAAFF. CDR3 nucleotide sequence: TGTGCCAGCTCGGATACCGGCGGGGGAGCGGCTTTCTTT.

The V gene is TRBV7-8, the J gene TRBJ2-7; D unclear. CDR1 and CDR2 from the germline V gene are SGHVS and FQNEAQ. CDR3 length equals 13 residues. Deletions cut 5 bases from V and 4 bases from J, with 12 bases between. The chain's CDR3 is CASSPRTEYEQYF. For the CDR3, the DNA is TGTGCCAGCAGCCCCCGGACCGAATACGAGCAGTACTTC. Filled out from reference TRBV7-8 and TRBJ2-7, the complete variable domain reads GAGVSQSPRYKVAKRGQDVALRCDPISGHVSLFWYQQALGQGPEFLTYFQNEAQLDKSGLPSDRFFAERPEGSVSTLKIQRTQQEDSAVYLCASSPRTEYEQYFGPGTRLTVT.

This chain connects TRBV16 to TRBJ2-2, with D possibly TRBD2 on 6 matching bases. Trimming removed 0 bases at V and 1 base at J, with 9 bases between. Germline values: CDR1 KGHSY, CDR2 FQNENV. The CDR3 runs to 16 residues. The CDR3 protein is CASSQSGLQNTGELFF. The CDR3 DNA reads TGTGCCAGCAGCCAATCGGGACTGCAGAACACCGGGGAGCTGTTTTTT.

The rearrangement links TRBV2 to TRBJ1-2, with D tentatively TRBD1 (5 bases). V was pared by 8 bases and J by 4 bases, with 17 bases between. This CDR3 has 14 residues. Germline CDR1 is SNHLY and CDR2 is FYNNEI. CDR3 loop: CASSRGGTGYGYTF. The CDR3 DNA sequence: TGTGCCAGCTCCCGGGGGGGGACTGGCTATGGCTACACCTTC.

The gene calls are TRBV5-4 and TRBJ2-1; 14 bases are a match to TRBD2. Germline V gives CDR1 SGHNT, CDR2 YYREEE (reference sequence). The CDR3 totals 19 residues. V trimming: 0 bases; J trimming: 8 bases; junction bases outside the gene matches: 13. The CDR3 loop reads CASSLGQMTSGGAKDEQFF. CDR3 bases: TGTGCCAGCAGCTTGGGGCAAATGACTAGCGGGGGGGCAAAAGATGAGCAGTTCTTC.